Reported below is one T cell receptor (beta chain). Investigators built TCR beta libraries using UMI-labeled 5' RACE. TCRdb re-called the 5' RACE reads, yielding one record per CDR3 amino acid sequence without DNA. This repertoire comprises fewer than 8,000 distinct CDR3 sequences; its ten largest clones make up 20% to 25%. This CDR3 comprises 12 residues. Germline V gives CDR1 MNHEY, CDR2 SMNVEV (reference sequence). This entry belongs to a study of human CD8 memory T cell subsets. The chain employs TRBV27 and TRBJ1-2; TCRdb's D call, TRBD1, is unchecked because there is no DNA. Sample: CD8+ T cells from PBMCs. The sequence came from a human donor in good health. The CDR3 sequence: CASSGGGLGYTF.